The present T cell receptor beta chain was sequenced within a study of shared clonotypes between healthy human individuals. Notes on this clone: Its antigen remains unknown.

Study-level results: Naive subsets usually exceeded memory subsets in estimated richness.

The trim removed 4 bases at V and 5 bases at J, leaving 6 bases unmatched. The CDR3 contains 15 residues. Germline V gene lookup returns CDR1 MNHNS and CDR2 SASEGT. Naive-designated CD8 cells lacked CD45RO, were positively enriched for CCR7, and omitted terminally differentiated effector memory CD45RA+ cells. Everyone who donated was a Caucasian adult who lived in Nashville, Tennessee. Profiled with immunoSEQ multiplex PCR; TCRdb holds only in-frame clones, not every one. The data contain hundreds of thousands of clones, 85% to 95% of them singletons. Sequencing was performed on naive CD8+ T cells sorted from blood. The genes are TRBV6-1 and TRBJ2-5; 11 nucleotides agree with TRBD1. This TCR came from a woman aged 25-40 years in good health. Here the CDR3 reads CASSADRGRWETQYF. The CDR3 region has the DNA TGTGCCAGCAGTGCGGACAGGGGGCGGTGGGAGACCCAGTACTTC.